This T cell receptor (beta chain) comes out of a study of T cells in Graves' hyperthyroidism and ophthalmopathy. About this clonotype itself: What it binds is unknown.

The ends lost 5 bases at V and 6 bases at J; junction bases unmatched: 7. The CDR3 has 13 residues. Germline-derived CDR1 and CDR2 are WNHNN and SYGVQD (reference sequence). Study observations and caveats: Ophthalmopathy was told apart from stable hyperthyroidism by a 13 V-J model.

RNA transcripts provided the source from which TCR beta CDR3 regions were amplified. The primer set for the first-round RT-PCR of the TCR CDR3 was HTBI. TCRdb recomputed calls from the multiplex PCR reads with MiXCR, one row per CDR3 protein. The sample has over 700,000 distinct CDR3 sequences, roughly a third seen once. Over 8 ml fresh peripheral blood yielded the PBMCs. The source is a woman aged 40 to 55 with Graves' hyperthyroidism. What was sequenced was blood. V gene TRBV10-1 combines with J gene TRBJ2-7, with 7 bases matching TRBD1. The DNA of the CDR3 is TGCGCCAGCAGTAAAGGACAGGTTATCGAGCAGTACTTC. Its translation is CASSKGQVIEQYF.